What follows are 25 T cell receptor beta chains derived from one specimen sequenced in a study of blood T cells in healthy people across ages. Sample-barcoded 5' priming and a J-beta primer mix drove a second PCR of 7 to 11 cycles. TCRdb re-analysed the 5' RACE reads in MiXCR, keeping a single row per CDR3 protein. In the table there are around 800,000 distinct CDR3 sequences, approximately 59% of which are singletons. The sequencing input was blood. All receptors derive from a man aged 25 to 40 in good health.

The J gene is TRBJ2-7, the V gene TRBV6-2 or TRBV6-3; tentatively, D is TRBD1 (7 bases). Trimming stripped 6 bases from V and 5 bases from J, with 20 bases between. The CDR3 contains 15 residues. The germline gives CDR1 MNHEY, CDR2 SVGEGT. The CDR3 here is CASRHEQGRSHEQYF. In DNA, the CDR3 is TGTGCCAGCAGACACGAACAGGGGAGGTCTCACGAGCAGTACTTC.

In DNA, the CDR3 is TGTGCCAGCAGCTTAGCCAGGGAGACCTACAATGAGCAGTTCTTC. Its translation: CASSLARETYNEQFF. The rearrangement uses TRBV11-3 and TRBJ2-1, with D possibly called TRBD1 or TRBD2 (5 bases each). The V end lost 1 base, the J end lost 2 bases, and 9 bases lay between the germline ends. The germline gives CDR1 SGHNT, CDR2 YENEEA. This CDR3 is 15 amino acids long.

This clonotype showed up just a few times. The CDR3 spells CASSLDNGDRGYEQYF. The CDR3 bases are TGCGCCAGCAGCTTGGATAATGGCGACAGGGGCTACGAGCAGTACTTC. The chain is built from TRBV5-1 and TRBJ2-7; 8 nucleotides agree with TRBD1. V trimming: 0 bases; J trimming: 3 bases; junction bases outside the gene matches: 8. The CDR3 is 16 amino acids. Germline values: CDR1 SGHRS, CDR2 YFSETQ.

The chain couples TRBV20-1 to TRBJ2-5; D might be TRBD1 (5 bases). Trimming took off 2 bases at V and 2 bases at J, with 6 bases between the two ends. CDR3 length: 12 residues. Germline values: CDR1 DFQATT, CDR2 SNEGSKA (reference sequence). The CDR3 protein is CSARQGQETQYF. In DNA, the CDR3 is TGCAGTGCTAGACAGGGTCAAGAGACCCAGTACTTC.

This clonotype was seen only a few times. The CDR3 here is CSARTGETNEKLFF. CDR3 coding DNA: TGCAGCGCCAGAACAGGGGAGACTAATGAAAAACTGTTTTTT. The J gene is TRBJ1-4, the V gene TRBV29-1, with 7 bases lining up with TRBD1. Germline V gene sequence: CDR1 SQVTM, CDR2 ANQGSEA. This CDR3 contains 14 residues. Trimming took 7 bases from V and 2 from J; bases not matched to a gene: 7.

The chain recombines TRBV7-2 with TRBJ2-1, with D possibly being TRBD1 or TRBD2 (5 bases each). Judging by the DNA end, TRBJ2-7 fits better; the J call may be wrong. Germline V gene sequence: CDR1 SGHTA, CDR2 FQGNSA. The CDR3 totals 15 residues. CDR3 coding DNA: TGTGCCAGCAGCTTAGGGGCAGGGAGACCCTACGAGCAGTACTTC. It specifies CASSLGAGRPYEQYF.

This chain connects TRBV7-9 to TRBJ1-1; D gene unclear. The CDR3 loop spans 13 amino acids. With 5 bases removed from V and 3 bases from J, the gap between germline ends came to 10 bases. Germline assignment: CDR1 SEHNR and CDR2 FQNEAQ (reference sequence). DNA of the CDR3: TGTGCCAGCAGCCCGGCGGGTTACACTGAAGCTTTCTTT. This sequence encodes CASSPAGYTEAFF.

The rearrangement joins TRBV24-1 to TRBJ2-1; 11 positions agree with TRBD2. The CDR3 runs 17 residues. V shed 3 bases, J shed 7 bases, and the junction held 10 bases outside the gene matches. The germline V gene encodes CDR1 KGHDR and CDR2 SFDVKD. CDR3 sequence reads: CATSDPLAGGRVNEQFF. The DNA of the CDR3 is TGTGCCACCAGTGATCCTTTAGCGGGGGGGCGGGTAAATGAGCAGTTCTTC.

This clonotype was counted between two and nine times. V usage is TRBV9 and J usage is TRBJ2-7; D is perhaps TRBD2 (6 bases). This CDR3 contains 13 residues. The V end lost 0 bases, the J end lost 3 bases, and 7 bases lay between the germline ends. CDR1 is SGDLS, CDR2 YYNGEE, per germline. CDR3 nucleotides: TGTGCCAGCAGCGTAGGCGGGAACTACGAGCAGTACTTC. Its protein product is CASSVGGNYEQYF.

V usage is TRBV13 and J usage is TRBJ2-5; 7 bases map to TRBD1. Germline CDR1 and CDR2: PRHDT and FYEKMQ (reference sequence). Trimming cost V 3 bases and J 13 bases; bases outside gene matches: 14. This CDR3 spans 14 amino acids. CDR3 residues: CASSFRGGFGERYF. The DNA for the CDR3 is TGTGCCAGCAGCTTCCGAGGGGGCTTCGGTGAGCGGTACTTC.

The V gene is TRBV9, the J gene TRBJ2-4, with D unresolved. Judging by the DNA end, TRBJ2-5 fits better; the J call may be wrong. Germline V gene data show CDR1 as SGDLS and CDR2 as YYNGEE. The CDR3 sequence is 15 residues long. The CDR3, as DNA: TGTGCCAGCAGCCCCAGGTTAGCCACCTTAGAGACCCAGTACTTC. Translated, it gives CASSPRLATLETQYF.

The rearrangement joins TRBV9 to TRBJ2-3, with D perhaps given as TRBD1 or TRBD2 (5 bases each). In germline, CDR1 is SGDLS, CDR2 YYNGEE. Deletions cut 0 bases from V and 3 bases from J, with 14 bases between. The CDR3 loop spans 16 amino acids. The CDR3: CASSVAPGAATDTQYF. The CDR3 nucleotides read TGTGCCAGCAGCGTAGCACCCGGGGCCGCTACAGATACGCAGTATTTT.

This clonotype was counted once. In DNA, the CDR3 is TGCGCCAGCAGCCAGGGGACAGATGAAGCTTTCTTT. Amino acids: CASSQGTDEAFF. The chain combines TRBV4-1 with TRBJ1-1; TRBD1 agrees at 7 bases. Trimming took 3 bases from V and 7 from J; bases not matched to a gene: 2. From germline, CDR1 is MGHRA and CDR2 YSYEKL. The length of the CDR3 is 12 residues.

This clonotype was seen more than once but under ten times. This chain joins TRBV7-8 and TRBJ2-5; D may correspond to TRBD1 or TRBD2 (5 bases each). The CDR3 covers 13 residues. Germline assignment: CDR1 SGHVS and CDR2 FQNEAQ. V was clipped by 8 bases and J by 4 bases, with 14 bases between them. The CDR3 DNA sequence: TGTGCCAGCCGGGGCCCAGGGATAGAGACCCAGTACTTC. Translating it yields CASRGPGIETQYF.

This chain connects TRBV7-2 to TRBJ2-7; TRBD1 or TRBD2 may be the D gene (5 bases each). The ends were cut back, 4 bases at V and 8 bases at J, with 21 bases in the middle. The CDR3 consists of 15 residues. Germline V gives CDR1 SGHTA, CDR2 FQGNSA. The CDR3 reads CASSSPGQAVAQQYF. CDR3 DNA: TGTGCCAGCAGCTCACCGGGGCAGGCAGTTGCTCAGCAGTACTTC.

The chain has TRBV2 and TRBJ2-4; D unclear. The J call is uncertain, as TRBJ2-7 better fits the DNA end. The CDR3 extends over 17 amino acids. From germline, CDR1 is SNHLY and CDR2 FYNNEI. CDR3 in amino acids: CASSEERRFRQDHEQYF. CDR3 DNA: TGTGCCAGCAGTGAAGAGCGCAGGTTTCGTCAAGACCACGAGCAGTACTTC.

CDR3 protein: CASSQGSGSTEAFF. The CDR3 nucleotides read TGTGCCAGCAGCCAAGGTTCAGGGAGCACTGAAGCTTTCTTT. The chain is built from TRBV3-1 and TRBJ1-1; possible D gene TRBD1, 5 bases. The CDR3 has 14 amino acids. V gave up 1 base and J gave up 4 bases, with 10 bases separating them. Germline V gives CDR1 LGHDT, CDR2 YNNKEL (reference sequence). Combining the CDR3 with reference TRBV3-1 and TRBJ1-1 gives the whole variable domain DTAVSQTPKYLVTQMGNDKSIKCEQNLGHDTMYWYKQDSKKFLKIMFSYNNKELIINETVPNRFSPKSPDKAHLNLHINSLELGDSAVYFCASSQGSGSTEAFFGQGTRLTVV.

The V and J genes are TRBV6-4 and TRBJ2-7; no definite D call. Trimming stripped 0 bases from V and 6 bases from J, with 12 bases between. Per the germline V gene, CDR1 is MRHNA and CDR2 is SNTAGT. CDR3 length: 14 amino acids. The CDR3 DNA follows: TGTGCCAGCAGTGACTCAAGGGTTCGCGGCGAGCAGTACTTC. As protein: CASSDSRVRGEQYF.

This chain links TRBV6-5 with TRBJ2-7; unclear D gene. The germline V gene has CDR1 MNHEY and CDR2 SVGAGI. Between the trimmed V and J ends, which lost 8 bases and 2 bases, there was a span of 19 bases. This CDR3 has 15 residues. The CDR3 here is CASRHKATYTYEQYF. The CDR3 DNA sequence: TGTGCCAGCCGGCACAAGGCAACCTATACCTACGAGCAGTACTTC.

The table lists this clonotype with many counts. The V gene is TRBV20-1, the J gene TRBJ2-7; 8 bases fit TRBD1. This CDR3 region has 15 residues. The V gene's germline CDR1 is DFQATT and CDR2 SNEGSKA (reference sequence). The junction had 10 bases not matched to a gene; V was cut back by 1 base and J by 5 bases. CDR3 in DNA: TGCAGTGCTAGAGTTGCCCAGGGGGCGCGTGACGAGCAGTACTTC. It translates to CSARVAQGARDEQYF.

This chain joins TRBV4-3 and TRBJ2-6; D gene uncertain. V lost 2 bases, J lost 0 bases, and 26 bases lay in between. The CDR3 has 22 residues. In germline, CDR1 is LGHNA, CDR2 YSLEER. CDR3 region: CASSQWPISTRQEDSGANVLTF. CDR3 coding DNA: TGCGCCAGCAGCCAATGGCCAATCAGTACGAGGCAGGAAGACTCTGGGGCCAACGTCCTGACTTTC.

The V gene is TRBV4-3, the J gene TRBJ1-2; unclear D gene. CDR3 length: 16 amino acids. The germline V gene has CDR1 LGHNA and CDR2 YSLEER. V gave up 1 base and J gave up 7 bases, with 19 bases separating them. As DNA, the CDR3 is TGCGCCAGCAGCCAAGTTTATCCTCCCGGGTCGGGTGGCTACACCTTC. This codes for CASSQVYPPGSGGYTF.

The chain carries TRBV6-5 and TRBJ1-5, with D hard to call. Per the germline V gene, CDR1 is MNHEY and CDR2 is SVGAGI. The CDR3 covers 15 residues. V was cut by 6 bases and J by 2 bases, with 14 bases left in between. In DNA, the CDR3 is TGTGCCAGCAGCCCCCCCGGGGTCGGCAATCAGCCCCAGCATTTT. Protein sequence: CASSPPGVGNQPQHF.

This chain links TRBV14 with TRBJ2-5; no reliable D call. From germline, CDR1 is SGHDN and CDR2 FVKESK. Trimming cost V 0 bases and J 2 bases, with 10 bases left between them. CDR3 length: 15 amino acids. The CDR3: CASSQELHVQETQYF. In DNA, the CDR3 is TGTGCCAGCAGCCAAGAACTTCACGTACAAGAGACCCAGTACTTC.

This chain uses TRBV11-2 with TRBJ2-3; no clear D. The CDR3 contains 13 residues. Germline V lookup: CDR1 SGHAT, CDR2 FQNNGV. Trimming shortened V by 7 bases and J by 8 bases, and 16 bases separated the two germline ends. Here the CDR3 DNA reads TGTGCCAGCACCACTACTGGAACCAGTACGCAGTATTTT. Translation: CASTTTGTSTQYF.